Below are 9 T cell receptor beta chains sequenced from a single sample in a study of cytomegalovirus exposure and HLA in healthy donors. PCR amplification relied on 60 Vbeta primers (plus 13 Jbeta primers). Clones were read by immunoSEQ multiplex PCR, and TCRdb kept only the in-frame ones, dropping some. The sample lists fewer than 120,000 clones, roughly four fifths occurring once. The sequenced sample was PBMCs. The source of these receptors is a woman in her 30s in good health and CMV-seronegative.

The chain joins TRBV5-6 to TRBJ1-2; 7 nucleotides align to TRBD1. Trimming took 0 bases from V and 2 from J; bases not matched to a gene: 7. Germline assignment: CDR1 SGHDT and CDR2 YYEEEE. This CDR3 contains 16 residues. The CDR3 DNA reads as TGTGCCAGCAGCTTGGGGGGACAGTTGCCCAACTATGGCTACACCTTC. This translates into CASSLGGQLPNYGYTF.

The table lists this clone with a few counts. The junction departs from the called germline gene at one end, perhaps through a read error. This chain links TRBV20-1 with TRBJ2-1, with D perhaps TRBD1 (6 bases). Germline V gives CDR1 DFQATT, CDR2 SNEGSKA (reference sequence). The CDR3 consists of 11 residues. For the CDR3, the DNA is TGCAGTGCCCCCGACAGGATCGCTCCGGTCTTC. Its protein is CSAPDRIAPVF.

This chain links TRBV27 with TRBJ1-1; 7 nucleotides match TRBD1. J lost 2 bases, V lost 7 bases, and 7 bases had no gene match. CDR1 MNHEY and CDR2 SMNVEV come from the germline V gene (reference sequence). The CDR3 is made up of 14 amino acids. The CDR3 DNA reads TGTGCCAGCAAGCGAGGACAGGCCAACACTGAAGCTTTCTTT. This translates into CASKRGQANTEAFF.

The V call is TRBV6-6, the J call TRBJ2-7, with D possibly being TRBD2 (5 bases). V lost 7 bases, J lost 2 bases, and 18 bases lay in between. The germline CDR1 and CDR2 sequences are MNHNY and SVGAGI (reference sequence). The CDR3 covers 15 residues. CDR3 in amino acids: CASTRTMVAPYEQYF. The DNA of the CDR3 is TGTGCCAGCACTCGAACGATGGTAGCGCCCTACGAGCAGTACTTC.

The chain carries TRBV4-3 and TRBJ2-3; TRBD2 aligns across 10 bases. The CDR3 covers 17 residues. J was trimmed by 5 bases and V by 0 bases; bases with no gene match: 8. Germline-derived CDR1 and CDR2 are LGHNA and YSLEER. Here the CDR3 reads CASSQDLIAGGQDTQYF. CDR3 in DNA: TGCGCCAGCAGCCAAGATCTAATAGCGGGGGGCCAAGATACGCAGTATTTT.

Here the CDR3 reads CASSLTDTDTQYF. DNA of the CDR3: TGTGCCAGCAGTCTGACAGACACAGATACGCAGTATTTT. V and J are TRBV28 and TRBJ2-3, with D maybe TRBD1 (5 bases). V was trimmed by 5 bases and J by 2 bases, leaving 8 bases between them. The CDR3 consists of 13 residues. Per germline, CDR1 MDHEN and CDR2 SYDVKM.

This chain connects TRBV7-3 to TRBJ2-5; 7 bases map to TRBD2. The CDR3 totals 15 residues. With 5 bases clipped from V and 5 bases from J, the junction kept 11 bases outside the gene matches. Germline lookup yields CDR1 SGHTA and CDR2 FQGTGA. Written as DNA, the CDR3 is TGTGCCAGCAGCCCCGGGGGAGGGCCTAGGGAGACCCAGTACTTC. Translating gives CASSPGGGPRETQYF.

The table lists this clone with a count of one. The J gene is TRBJ2-3, the V gene TRBV4-1; 8 bases align to TRBD1. The CDR3 has 18 amino acids. Germline CDR1 and CDR2: MGHRA and YSYEKL. V was clipped by 0 bases and J by 2 bases; unmatched bases: 10. This chain's CDR3 is CASSQESDRAKNTDTQYF. CDR3 nucleotide sequence: TGCGCCAGCAGCCAAGAATCGGACAGGGCAAAGAACACAGATACGCAGTATTTT.

The chain combines TRBV6-5 with TRBJ2-5; 12 bases agree with TRBD1. J lost 4 bases, V lost 8 bases, and 5 bases had no gene match. The germline CDR1 and CDR2 sequences are MNHEY and SVGAGI. CDR3 length: 14 amino acids. CDR3 sequence reads: CASGGTGGGETQYF. As DNA, the CDR3 is TGTGCCAGCGGGGGGACAGGGGGCGGAGAGACCCAGTACTTC.